This entry is about one T cell receptor beta chain. What it recognizes is unknown. These data belong to a study of cytomegalovirus exposure and HLA in healthy donors. CDR3 size: 15 residues. CDR1 is LGHNA and CDR2 is YSLEER in the germline V gene. V shed 1 base and J 3 bases; nucleotides not matched to a gene: 3. Study-wide results and caveats: TCR beta chain V- and J-gene trimming was linked, in a later analysis, to a missense variant in DCLRE1C. With DRB1 most and HLA-C fewest, TCR association rates differed between HLA loci in a later analysis.

Researchers ran the PCR with 60 Vbeta and 13 Jbeta primers. This table comes from immunoSEQ multiplex PCR, and its TCRdb copy is limited to in-frame clones, with some not included. The sample yields approximately 50,000 clones, approximately 80% seen once. This sequence was found in a man aged 25 to 45 in good health and CMV-seronegative. Sequencing was carried out using PBMCs. The chain recombines TRBV4-3 with TRBJ2-7; 10 bases fit TRBD1. The CDR3 reads CASSQVGTGDYEQYF. CDR3 nucleotide sequence: TGCGCCAGCAGCCAAGTTGGGACAGGGGACTACGAGCAGTACTTC.